Below are 27 T cell receptor beta chains sequenced from a single sample in a study of Graves' ophthalmopathy and Graves' hyperthyroidism (dated by TCRdb to 2016 to 2019). Sequencing instrument: Illumina HiSeq 2000. For repertoire sequencing, the TCR beta CDR3 regions were amplified from RNA transcripts. The first round was an RT-PCR using HTBI primers with the Qiagen OneStep RT-PCR kit, and this first round was followed by a second-round multiplex PCR, then size selection and purification. TCRdb itself trimmed the public reads at Q25 with fastp, ran MiXCR and retained productive beta chains. CDR3 protein duplicates are merged, each entry listing the most common genes and DNA. Recorded for this sample are about 220,000 distinct CDR3 sequences; roughly 21% of them occurred a single time. The ten largest account for roughly 40% of the sample. What was sequenced was peripheral blood. All receptors come from a woman between 50 and 59 years old with Graves' ophthalmopathy. Donor details come from another sample of the same person, matched by shared clones.

In this sample, this clonotype turned up once. The V call is TRBV12-3 or TRBV12-4, the J call TRBJ1-5; D perhaps matches TRBD1 (5 bases). The CDR3 has 14 amino acids. V was trimmed by 3 bases and J by 3 bases, leaving 9 bases between them. The CDR3 DNA reads TGTGCCAGCAGTTTTGGGGCCTACAATCAGCCCCAGCATTTT. Translating it yields CASSFGAYNQPQHF.

The chain employs TRBV5-1 and TRBJ2-7; weak D call: TRBD1 (6 bases). Trimming cost V 4 bases and J 3 bases, with 11 bases left between them. This CDR3 has 13 residues. Looked up from germline, CDR1 is SGHRS and CDR2 is YFSETQ. The CDR3 nucleotides are TGCGCCAGCAGCACAGGACAGATCTACGAGCAGTACTTC. It is translated as CASSTGQIYEQYF. The whole variable domain, remainder taken from reference TRBV5-1 and TRBJ2-7, is KAGVTQTPRYLIKTRGQQVTLSCSPISGHRSVSWYQQTPGQGLQFLFEYFSETQRNKGNFPGRFSGRQFSNSRSEMNVSTLELGDSALYLCASSTGQIYEQYFGPGTRLTVT.

This clonotype was counted many times. The chain combines TRBV20-1 with TRBJ1-2; TRBD1 is a possible D gene (6 bases). The CDR3 is 12 amino acids. Per germline, CDR1 DFQATT and CDR2 SNEGSKA (reference sequence). Trimming took off 6 bases at V and 12 bases at J, with 20 bases between the two ends. The CDR3 nucleotides read TGCAGTGCACCCCGGGCAGGGGCCGTAGACACCTTC. This sequence encodes CSAPRAGAVDTF.

This clonotype was observed a handful of times. The chain uses TRBV4-1 and TRBJ2-1, with 10 bases aligning to TRBD2. The CDR3 is made up of 15 amino acids. The germline CDR1 and CDR2 sequences are MGHRA and YSYEKL. Unmatched junction bases numbered 8, after V lost 0 bases and J lost 12 bases. The CDR3 protein is CASSQEGLAGATQFF. CDR3 nucleotides: TGCGCCAGCAGCCAAGAGGGGCTAGCGGGAGCTACGCAGTTCTTC.

The V call is TRBV5-1, the J call TRBJ1-1; D not resolved. The CDR3 has 13 amino acids. V was clipped by 0 bases and J by 3 bases, with 6 bases between them. Germline CDR1 SGHRS, CDR2 YFSETQ. The CDR3 bases are TGCGCCAGCAGCTTGGCCACCTACACTGAAGCTTTCTTT. Its protein product is CASSLATYTEAFF.

This clonotype was seen ten or more times. The chain couples TRBV5-1 to TRBJ1-1; D is possibly TRBD1 (5 bases). V was shortened by 4 bases and J by 4 bases, with 20 bases between the two germline ends. Germline V CDR1 and CDR2: SGHRS, YFSETQ. The CDR3 contains 16 residues. The CDR3 reads CASSENYMGRITEAFF. CDR3 DNA sequence: TGCGCCAGCAGCGAGAACTACATGGGGCGTATCACTGAAGCTTTCTTT.

This clonotype was seen many times. V gene TRBV7-2 combines with J gene TRBJ1-1; 8 nucleotides agree with TRBD1. Germline V gives CDR1 SGHTA, CDR2 FQGNSA. Trimming at V came to 2 bases and at J to 3 bases, leaving 8 bases not matched to a gene. This CDR3 comprises 16 residues. CDR3 protein: CASSLSGGQGDTEAFF. CDR3 bases: TGTGCCAGCAGCTTAAGCGGCGGACAGGGAGACACTGAAGCTTTCTTT.

In this sample, this clonotype turned up many times. The V call is TRBV30, the J call TRBJ1-5; 7 bases align to TRBD1. Trimming at V came to 2 bases and at J to 3 bases, leaving 7 bases not matched to a gene. The CDR3 is made up of 15 amino acids. Germline CDR1 reads GTSNPN; CDR2 reads SVGIG (reference sequence). The CDR3 nucleotides read TGTGCCTGGAGTCCGGGACAGCTATTCAATCAGCCCCAGCATTTT. Translation gives CAWSPGQLFNQPQHF.

This clonotype came up many times. V usage is TRBV5-1 and J usage is TRBJ2-2; D may be TRBD1 (5 bases). Germline lookup yields CDR1 SGHRS and CDR2 YFSETQ. The CDR3 has 14 amino acids. Between the trimmed V and J ends, which lost 7 bases and 1 base, there was a span of 11 bases. The CDR3 here is CASGSTGNTGELFF. The CDR3 nucleotides read TGCGCCAGCGGTTCCACAGGGAACACCGGGGAGCTGTTTTTT.

In this sample, this clonotype turned up many times. The chain combines TRBV10-3 with TRBJ2-5; TRBD1 might be the D (6 bases). Trimming removed 9 bases at V and 5 bases at J, with 19 bases between. Germline V gives CDR1 ENHRY, CDR2 SYGVKD. The CDR3 runs 14 residues. This CDR3 is CAIAGTINGETQYF. CDR3 nucleotides: TGTGCCATTGCCGGGACAATCAACGGGGAGACCCAGTACTTC.

Regarding this clonotype: A much more abundant neighbour one base away suggests this may be a read error. V is TRBV28 and J is TRBJ2-5, with D perhaps matching TRBD1 or TRBD2 (5 bases each). The CDR3 has 14 amino acids. Germline CDR1 reads MDHEN; CDR2 reads SYDVKM. V lost 3 bases and J lost 2, with 10 bases in between. The CDR3 region has the DNA TGTGCCAGCAGTTTCGGGGCGAAACAAGAGACCCAGTACTTC. Its translation: CASSFGAKQETQYF.

There are many counts of this clonotype. The genes are TRBV28 and TRBJ1-1; possible D gene TRBD1, 5 bases. This CDR3 contains 19 residues. The V gene's germline CDR1 is MDHEN and CDR2 SYDVKM. Trimming stripped 5 bases from V and 1 base from J, with 26 bases between. The CDR3 DNA sequence: TGTGCCAGCAGTCCATCCGTGCCCCGGGCAGGGTGGGGGAACACTGAAGCTTTCTTT. This gives the protein CASSPSVPRAGWGNTEAFF.

The chain uses TRBV6-5 and TRBJ1-2, with D possibly being TRBD1 (6 bases). The CDR3 is made up of 17 amino acids. From germline, CDR1 is MNHEY and CDR2 SVGAGI. Between the trimmed V and J ends, which lost 0 bases and 2 bases, there was a span of 16 bases. The chain's CDR3 is CASSYSGAGASNYGYTF. The CDR3 region has the DNA TGTGCCAGCAGTTACTCTGGCGCAGGGGCATCGAACTATGGCTACACCTTC.

This clonotype was observed at least ten times. The chain has TRBV6-5 and TRBJ2-4, with D unclear. The CDR3 consists of 15 residues. Trimming stripped 0 bases from V and 0 bases from J, with 6 bases between. CDR1 MNHEY and CDR2 SVGAGI come from the germline V gene. The CDR3 DNA sequence: TGTGCCAGCAGTTACTCAACGGGAGCCAAAAACATTCAGTACTTC. Its translation is CASSYSTGAKNIQYF.

This clonotype was found many times. The CDR3 coding sequence is TGTGCCAGCAGCGGCCGGGGGGTCGGGGAGCTGTTTTTT. It codes for CASSGRGVGELFF. V is TRBV6-5 and J is TRBJ2-2, with 7 positions matching TRBD2. Per germline, CDR1 MNHEY and CDR2 SVGAGI. The CDR3 has 13 amino acids. The trim removed 6 bases at V and 7 bases at J, leaving 5 bases unmatched.

This clonotype was seen repeatedly, ten times or more. The chain employs TRBV5-1 and TRBJ2-7; 10 bases map to TRBD2. Germline trimming cut 0 bases from V and 6 bases from J; bases unmatched to any gene: 6. Germline assignment: CDR1 SGHRS and CDR2 YFSETQ. This CDR3 spans 15 amino acids. The CDR3 spells CASSLAVAGGLEQYF. The CDR3 nucleotides read TGCGCCAGCAGCTTGGCCGTAGCGGGAGGACTCGAGCAGTACTTC.

This clonotype was recorded many times. The chain has TRBV29-1 and TRBJ2-7; maybe TRBD1 (5 bases). This CDR3 has 12 residues. In germline, CDR1 is SQVTM, CDR2 ANQGSEA. With 7 bases removed from V and 1 base from J, the gap between germline ends came to 11 bases. This chain's CDR3 is CSGKGLSYEQYF. CDR3 bases: TGCAGCGGAAAGGGGCTATCCTACGAGCAGTACTTC.

This clonotype was seen repeatedly, ten times or more. The chain's CDR3 is CASRRGLAGPGELFF. The CDR3, as DNA: TGTGCCAGCAGGAGGGGACTAGCGGGACCCGGGGAGCTGTTTTTT. The chain combines TRBV7-2 with TRBJ2-2; 13 bases agree with TRBD2. The trim removed 6 bases at V and 6 bases at J, leaving 4 bases unmatched. The germline V gene has CDR1 SGHTA and CDR2 FQGNSA. There are 15 residues in the CDR3.

This chain links TRBV15 with TRBJ1-5, with D hard to call. Germline CDR1 and CDR2: LNHNV and YYDKDF (reference sequence). The CDR3 spans 15 residues. V lost 3 bases, J lost 2 bases, and 11 bases lay in between. CDR3 nucleotides: TGTGCCACCAGCAGTTACGGTCGGGGCAATCAGCCCCAGCATTTT. Translation gives CATSSYGRGNQPQHF.

This clonotype was found many times. V gene TRBV7-8 combines with J gene TRBJ2-7; tentative D call: TRBD2 (6 bases). Trimming shortened V by 2 bases and J by 2 bases, and 10 bases separated the two germline ends. The CDR3 totals 14 residues. Germline V gene data show CDR1 as SGHVS and CDR2 as FQNEAQ. The CDR3 here is CASSLRPGAYEQYF. CDR3 nucleotide sequence: TGTGCCAGCAGCTTACGCCCGGGGGCCTACGAGCAGTACTTC.

This clonotype occurred many times. The genes are TRBV30 and TRBJ1-2; D call uncertain. The germline V and J ends were trimmed by 2 bases and 4 bases, with 11 bases remaining between them. The CDR3 has 13 amino acids. CDR1 is GTSNPN and CDR2 is SVGIG in the germline V gene (reference sequence). In nucleotides, the CDR3 is TGTGCCTGGAGTTACGGCAAAGGCTATGGCTACACCTTC. The encoded protein is CAWSYGKGYGYTF.

This clonotype was seen at least ten times. The gene calls are TRBV6-1 and TRBJ1-6; possible D gene TRBD1, 5 bases. Germline assignment: CDR1 MNHNS and CDR2 SASEGT. This CDR3 is 15 amino acids long. Trimming removed 2 bases from V and 10 bases from J, with 15 bases in between. The CDR3 bases are TGTGCCAGCAGTGAAATAGAGGGCCGGGGGTCACCCCTCCACTTT. This encodes CASSEIEGRGSPLHF.

The gene calls are TRBV5-1 and TRBJ2-3; the D is unclear. Trimming stripped 2 bases from V and 4 bases from J, with 8 bases between. The CDR3 is made up of 13 amino acids. Germline V gene sequence: CDR1 SGHRS, CDR2 YFSETQ. The CDR3 reads CASSLPTSDTQYF. CDR3 nucleotide sequence: TGCGCCAGCAGCTTACCTACCTCAGATACGCAGTATTTT.

On this clonotype: At one boundary the junction diverges from the germline segment, which might be a read error. This rearrangement joins TRBV6-1 to TRBJ2-7; weak D call: TRBD1 (7 bases). Germline assignment: CDR1 MNHNS and CDR2 SASEGT. The CDR3 length is 13 residues. The CDR3 DNA sequence: TGTGTCAGCTCGAGAGCCCAGGGGGGCGAGCAGTACTTC. Its translation: CVSSRAQGGEQYF.

This clonotype was picked up many times. One end of the junction fails to match germline, which may point to a read error. This chain links TRBV28 with TRBJ2-7; the D call may be TRBD1 or TRBD2 (5 bases each). The CDR3 totals 12 residues. Germline CDR1 reads MDHEN; CDR2 reads SYDVKM. CDR3 region: CASSRDPYEQYF. CDR3 nucleotide sequence: TGTGCGAGCAGCCGGGACCCCTACGAGCAGTACTTC. The variable domain in full, completed from reference TRBV28 and TRBJ2-7, reads DVKVTQSSRYLVKRTGEKVFLECVQDMDHENMFWYRQDPGLGLRLIYFSYDVKMKEKGDIPEGYSVSREKKERFSLILESASTNQTSMYLCASSRDPYEQYFGPGTRLTVT.

Worth noting for this clonotype: As the CDR3 is not closed by the conserved phenylalanine or tryptophan, this likely results from a read error. V and J are TRBV5-1 and TRBJ2-2, with D perhaps TRBD1 (6 bases). V dropped 5 bases and J dropped 4 bases, with 12 bases sitting between them. The CDR3 totals 14 residues. Germline V lookup: CDR1 SGHRS, CDR2 YFSETQ. The CDR3 reads CASRTGPGTGELFV. The CDR3 nucleotides are TGCGCCAGCAGAACAGGGCCAGGCACCGGGGAGCTGTTTGTT.

The chain combines TRBV6-2 or TRBV6-3 with TRBJ2-7; 9 bases agree with TRBD2. The V gene's germline CDR1 is MNHEY and CDR2 SVGEGT. This CDR3 has 15 residues. J gave up 3 bases and V 5 bases, and 8 bases lay outside the gene matches. The CDR3: CASSPVLAGDYEQYF. CDR3 DNA: TGTGCCAGCAGTCCCGTCTTAGCGGGAGACTACGAGCAGTACTTC.